These T cell receptor beta chains were read from a single sample in a study of T-cell reconstitution after alpha-beta-depleted transplantation in children. TCRdb called the PCR reads again in MiXCR, with one record for every CDR3 protein. The sample lists 250,000 to 300,000 distinct CDR3 sequences, under 14% occurring once. This material consisted of peripheral blood, taken 180 days after TCRalphabeta/CD19-depleted stem cell transplant. The receptors were gathered from a male patient between 2 and 9 years old who had a stem cell transplant for chronic granulomatous disease, so the T cells may come from the graft donor. Each CDR3 is given with its conserved first and last residue. The D gene is left open where the match is weak. Clone sizes are given selectively: once, few, many, or a class where the clone is expanded.

v_gene	abundance	j_gene	d_gene	CDR3aa	CDR3nt
TRBV12-3/TRBV12-4	few	TRBJ2-7	-	CASSPQESYEQYF	TGTGCCAGTTCCCCCCAGGAGTCCTACGAGCAGTACTTC
TRBV7-3	-	TRBJ2-3	-	CASSFGGGTDMQYF	TGTGCCAGCAGCTTCGGTGGGGGCACAGATATGCAGTATTTT
TRBV5-4	-	TRBJ2-2	-	CASSLAWGRTGELFF	TGTGCCAGCAGCTTGGCGTGGGGGCGCACCGGGGAGCTGTTTTTT
TRBV7-2	many	TRBJ2-1	TRBD1	CASSYREGGTGRFKQFF	TGTGCCAGCAGCTACCGAGAGGGCGGGACAGGGAGGTTTAAGCAGTTCTTC
TRBV29-1	-	TRBJ1-1	TRBD1	CSVRTGVNTQAFF	TGCAGCGTTCGAACAGGGGTGAACACTCAAGCTTTCTTT
TRBV15	many	TRBJ1-4	-	CATSVRKEKLFF	TGTGCCACCAGCGTACGAAAGGAAAAACTGTTTTTT
TRBV12-3/TRBV12-4	-	TRBJ2-7	TRBD1	CASSVGTGQYYEQYF	TGTGCCAGCAGCGTCGGGACAGGCCAATACTACGAGCAGTACTTC
TRBV5-6	many	TRBJ1-1	-	CASSQGGYEAFF	TGTGCCAGCAGTCAAGGGGGGTACGAAGCTTTCTTT
TRBV7-6	many	TRBJ2-5	TRBD2	CASSLYAGGLGETQYF	TGTGCCAGCAGCTTATATGCGGGGGGCCTGGGAGAGACCCAGTACTTC
TRBV7-6	many	TRBJ2-3	TRBD2	CASSHSGGSTDTQYF	TGTGCCAGCAGCCACAGCGGGGGAAGCACAGATACGCAGTATTTT
TRBV5-1	many	TRBJ2-2	TRBD2	CASSLMRLAGGKDTGELFF	TGCGCCAGCAGCTTGATGAGACTAGCGGGGGGCAAGGACACCGGGGAGCTGTTTTTT
TRBV27	many	TRBJ1-3	TRBD1	CASRRGLGNTIYF	TGTGCCAGCAGGAGGGGGCTCGGAAACACCATATATTTT
TRBV2	many	TRBJ2-7	-	CASPKAPPRGGEQYF	TGTGCCAGCCCAAAGGCGCCTCCCCGGGGTGGCGAGCAGTACTTC
TRBV28	many	TRBJ2-3	TRBD1	CASSSKRTGGQTDTQYF	TGTGCCAGCAGCTCGAAACGGACAGGGGGCCAAACAGATACGCAGTATTTT
TRBV5-1	many	TRBJ2-7	-	CASSLGNRPAGSYEQYF	TGCGCCAGCAGCTTAGGAAATCGGCCGGCGGGATCCTACGAGCAGTACTTC
TRBV9	-	TRBJ2-1	TRBD2	CASSGRGREGETQFF	TGTGCCAGCAGCGGACGAGGGAGGGAGGGAGAGACCCAGTTCTTC
TRBV20-1	-	TRBJ2-1	TRBD2	CSASLHGGSPGTSGNTYNEQFF	TGCAGTGCTAGTCTCCATGGAGGCAGCCCCGGGACTAGCGGGAATACCTACAATGAGCAGTTCTTC
TRBV5-1	many	TRBJ2-7	-	CASSLGEIYEQYF	TGCGCCAGCAGCTTGGGGGAGATCTACGAGCAGTACTTC
TRBV11-2	many	TRBJ2-2	TRBD1	CASNLRGRYTGELFF	TGTGCCAGCAACCTAAGGGGGCGTTATACCGGGGAGCTGTTTTTT
TRBV24-1	-	TRBJ2-4	TRBD2	CATSETGRGIQYF	TGTGCCACCAGTGAGACCGGGAGGGGCATTCAGTACTTC
TRBV5-5	many	TRBJ1-2	-	CASSLSTVSGAYTF	TGTGCCAGCAGCTTGTCAACGGTGTCGGGGGCCTACACCTTC
TRBV11-2	many	TRBJ2-1	-	CASSLVLADIEQFF	TGTGCCAGCAGCTTAGTCCTTGCGGATATTGAGCAGTTCTTC
TRBV7-2	many	TRBJ2-3	-	CASRPPWLTDTQYF	TGTGCCAGCAGACCTCCCTGGCTCACAGATACGCAGTATTTT
TRBV29-1	many	TRBJ2-1	-	CSVEGRSSYNEQFF	TGCAGCGTTGAAGGAAGGAGCTCCTACAATGAGCAGTTCTTC
TRBV7-8	many	TRBJ2-1	-	CASSLVPYNEQFF	TGTGCCAGCAGCTTAGTACCTTACAATGAGCAGTTCTTC
TRBV28	-	TRBJ1-6	-	CASSLHSFSYNSPLHF	TGTGCCAGCAGTTTGCACAGCTTCTCCTATAATTCACCCCTCCACTTT
TRBV20-1	many	TRBJ2-7	-	CSARGLDLSYEQYF	TGCAGTGCTAGAGGGCTAGACCTCTCCTACGAGCAGTACTTC
TRBV4-1	-	TRBJ2-5	-	CASSPPGVREETQYF	TGCGCCAGCAGCCCCCCTGGGGTAAGAGAAGAGACCCAGTACTTC
TRBV28	-	TRBJ2-1	TRBD2	CASSSPRLAGGPRSYNEQFF	TGTGCCAGCAGTTCCCCACGACTAGCGGGAGGGCCTCGCTCCTACAATGAGCAGTTCTTC
TRBV7-9	many	TRBJ2-3	-	CASSLVGTPDTQYF	TGTGCCAGCAGCTTAGTGGGGACCCCAGATACGCAGTATTTT
TRBV4-2	many	TRBJ1-2	-	CASSKEGTGYTF	TGTGCCAGCAGCAAAGAGGGTACTGGCTACACCTTC
TRBV7-9	-	TRBJ2-5	-	CANSPLVTDPQETQYF	TGTGCCAACAGCCCCCTCGTGACCGATCCCCAGGAGACCCAGTACTTC
TRBV5-1	many	TRBJ1-3	-	CASSLAGASGNTIYF	TGCGCCAGCAGCTTGGCGGGGGCCTCTGGAAACACCATATATTTT
TRBV28	many	TRBJ2-5	-	CASSSRGRGETQYF	TGTGCCAGCAGTTCTCGGGGGCGTGGGGAGACCCAGTACTTC
TRBV4-1	many	TRBJ1-5	-	CASSPRPGGNQPQHF	TGCGCCAGCAGCCCCCGACCGGGGGGGAATCAGCCCCAGCATTTT
TRBV5-1	many	TRBJ2-3	TRBD2	CASSPNAGGGTDTQYF	TGCGCCAGCAGCCCCAATGCGGGAGGGGGCACAGATACGCAGTATTTT
TRBV6-2/TRBV6-3	many	TRBJ1-4	-	CASSYDDETNEKLFF	TGTGCCAGCAGTTATGACGACGAGACGAATGAAAAACTGTTTTTT
TRBV27	many	TRBJ1-6	-	CASSFSGAYNSPLHF	TGTGCCAGCAGTTTCTCAGGGGCCTATAATTCACCCCTCCACTTT
TRBV7-2	many	TRBJ2-1	-	CASSSFDEQFF	TGTGCCAGCAGCTCCTTCGATGAGCAGTTCTTC
TRBV20-1	many	TRBJ2-2	TRBD2	CSASAMGRDTGELFF	TGCAGTGCTAGTGCCATGGGGAGGGACACCGGGGAGCTGTTTTTT
TRBV6-5	many	TRBJ1-2	-	CASSFLPPNYGYTF	TGTGCCAGCAGTTTTCTGCCTCCTAACTATGGCTACACCTTC
TRBV5-6	few	TRBJ2-3	TRBD2	CASSPRLASGGFYTQYF	TGTGCCAGCAGCCCACGACTGGCTAGCGGGGGCTTTTATACGCAGTATTTT
TRBV28	many	TRBJ2-1	TRBD1	CASRGRDRDYNEQFF	TGTGCCAGCAGGGGACGGGACAGGGACTACAATGAGCAGTTCTTC
TRBV20-1	many	TRBJ2-5	-	CSAELQSTQETQYF	TGCAGTGCGGAATTACAGTCAACCCAAGAGACCCAGTACTTC
TRBV5-1	many	TRBJ1-5	-	CASSIRDNREPQHF	TGCGCCAGCAGCATCCGGGACAACCGGGAACCCCAGCATTTT
TRBV5-6	many	TRBJ2-2	-	CASSFGTWVTGELFF	TGTGCCAGCAGCTTCGGGACATGGGTCACCGGGGAGCTGTTTTTT
TRBV25-1	-	TRBJ2-7	-	CASSKPSPYEQYF	TGTGCCAGCAGTAAGCCGAGCCCCTACGAGCAGTACTTC
TRBV5-1	many	TRBJ2-5	-	CASMEAFQETQYF	TGCGCCAGCATGGAGGCATTTCAAGAGACCCAGTACTTC
TRBV5-1	many	TRBJ2-3	TRBD1	CASSPSGTGFGTDTQYF	TGCGCCAGCAGCCCGTCCGGGACAGGGTTTGGCACAGATACGCAGTATTTT
TRBV7-9	few	TRBJ2-7	-	CASSLARSSYEQYF	TGTGCCAGCAGCTTAGCGCGCAGCTCCTACGAGCAGTACTTC
TRBV29-1	many	TRBJ2-2	TRBD2	CSVETSGGLGELFF	TGCAGCGTTGAAACTAGCGGGGGGCTCGGGGAGCTGTTTTTT
TRBV30	many	TRBJ2-1	-	CAWSVGAAYNEQFF	TGTGCCTGGAGTGTGGGGGCGGCGTACAATGAGCAGTTCTTC
TRBV4-3	many	TRBJ2-1	TRBD1	CASSQDPLTGIYEQFF	TGCGCCAGCAGCCAAGATCCCCTGACAGGGATATATGAGCAGTTCTTC
TRBV18	few	TRBJ2-5	-	CASSPQLSGETQYF	TGTGCCAGCTCACCACAGCTCTCCGGAGAGACCCAGTACTTC
TRBV7-2	many	TRBJ2-1	TRBD2	CASSQRRGDYNEQFF	TGTGCCAGCAGCCAAAGGCGGGGGGACTACAATGAGCAGTTCTTC
TRBV20-1	many	TRBJ1-1	-	CSWWRGLEAFF	TGCAGTTGGTGGCGTGGTCTTGAAGCTTTCTTT